This T cell receptor (beta chain) was sequenced for a study of monozygotic twins with inflammatory bowel disease. Germline V gene sequence: CDR1 MNHNY, CDR2 SVGAGI (reference sequence). This CDR3 spans 14 amino acids. Input per TCR library consisted of roughly 4,000 ng of total RNA. TCRdb reprocessed the 5' RACE reads, keeping one entry per CDR3 protein, no DNA. In total, the table holds under 200,000 distinct CDR3 sequences. Total RNA from whole blood was isolated with no T cell sorting. The genes are TRBV6-6 and TRBJ1-1; TCRdb's D call, TRBD1, is unchecked because there is no DNA. The sample comprised blood. The origin of this receptor is a human donor with ulcerative colitis or Crohn's disease, or a healthy co-twin of an affected twin (not recorded which). The CDR3 is CASSYPTGNTEAFF.